Below, 17 T cell receptor beta chains from the same sample are listed, as sequenced in a study of blood T cell repertoires in COVID-19. This table comes from immunoSEQ multiplex PCR, and its TCRdb copy is limited to in-frame clones, with some not included. The sample has tens of thousands of clones, about 80% seen once. Sequences were obtained from peripheral blood. All receptors derive from a human donor in a cohort sampled during active COVID-19.

The chain employs TRBV11-2 and TRBJ1-2; 9 nucleotides line up with TRBD1. The CDR3 totals 19 residues. The germline V gene encodes CDR1 SGHAT and CDR2 FQNNGV. Trimming removed 5 bases from V and 0 bases from J; junction bases left unmatched: 16. The CDR3 reads CASSPRDRAVRWANYGYTF. The CDR3 nucleotides read TGTGCCAGCAGCCCCCGGGACAGGGCGGTAAGGTGGGCTAACTATGGCTACACCTTC.

V usage is TRBV4-1 and J usage is TRBJ2-3, with D unresolved. The CDR3 sequence is 15 residues long. V shed 4 bases and J shed 6 bases, with 17 bases lying between them. CDR1 is MGHRA and CDR2 is YSYEKL in the germline V gene. The CDR3 DNA reads TGCGCCAGCAGCCCTAAACCCCACTGTGAGGATACGCAGTATTTT. Translation: CASSPKPHCEDTQYF.

The genes are TRBV4-3 and TRBJ2-1, with D tentatively TRBD2 (6 bases). Per the germline V gene, CDR1 is LGHNA and CDR2 is YSLEER. The ends were cut back, 0 bases at V and 8 bases at J, with 17 bases in the middle. CDR3 length: 16 residues. The CDR3 nucleotides read TGCGCCAGCAGCCAAGATGCGGGATCGGGCAGCGATGAGCAGTTCTTC. It encodes CASSQDAGSGSDEQFF.

This clone was detected once. The chain employs TRBV28 and TRBJ2-7; possible D gene TRBD1, 5 bases. The germline CDR1 and CDR2 sequences are MDHEN and SYDVKM. The CDR3 is 13 amino acids. V shed 2 bases and J shed 0 bases, with 5 bases lying between them. In nucleotides, the CDR3 is TGTGCCAGCAGTTTACAGGGCTCCTACGAGCAGTACTTC. As protein: CASSLQGSYEQYF.

The chain employs TRBV7-2 and TRBJ2-7; maybe TRBD1 (6 bases). Germline CDR1 reads SGHTA; CDR2 reads FQGNSA. The V end lost 4 bases, the J end lost 3 bases, and 10 bases lay between the germline ends. CDR3 size: 13 residues. CDR3 nucleotide sequence: TGTGCCAGCAGCTGGACAGTTCGCTACGAGCAGTACTTC. Translating gives CASSWTVRYEQYF.

The V gene is TRBV27, the J gene TRBJ2-3, with a tentative D call TRBD2 (5 bases). This CDR3 region has 15 residues. V dropped 5 bases and J dropped 2 bases, with 14 bases sitting between them. CDR1 is MNHEY, CDR2 SMNVEV, per germline (reference sequence). The CDR3, as DNA: TGTGCCAGCAGTCCTCGACTATTCAACACAGATACGCAGTATTTT. It encodes CASSPRLFNTDTQYF.

J is TRBJ2-3 and V is TRBV28; TRBD2 agrees at 10 bases. V was pared by 6 bases and J by 0 bases, with 6 bases of the junction left unmatched. Germline-derived CDR1 and CDR2 are MDHEN and SYDVKM. This CDR3 contains 16 residues. The CDR3 is CASRRLAGPSTDTQYF. CDR3 coding DNA: TGTGCCAGCAGGAGACTAGCGGGCCCTAGCACAGATACGCAGTATTTT. Full variable domain (outside the CDR3, taken from reference TRBV28 and TRBJ2-3): DVKVTQSSRYLVKRTGEKVFLECVQDMDHENMFWYRQDPGLGLRLIYFSYDVKMKEKGDIPEGYSVSREKKERFSLILESASTNQTSMYLCASRRLAGPSTDTQYFGPGTRLTVL.

This clone was found a few times. The chain combines TRBV2 with TRBJ1-5; a possible D gene is TRBD1 (5 bases). CDR1 and CDR2 from the germline V gene are SNHLY and FYNNEI. V was clipped by 8 bases and J by 3 bases, with 14 bases between them. The length of the CDR3 is 14 residues. Written as DNA, the CDR3 is TGTGCCAGCCAACGGGGGGTCGACAATCAGCCCCAGCATTTT. This gives the protein CASQRGVDNQPQHF.

The CDR3, as DNA: TGTGCCAGCAGCTCCAGGGTATCTGGGGCCAACGTCCTGACTTTC. The encoded protein is CASSSRVSGANVLTF. The rearrangement links TRBV7-9 to TRBJ2-6, with D possibly matching TRBD1 (5 bases). This CDR3 has 15 residues. V was pared by 4 bases and J by 1 base, with 8 bases between. CDR1 is SEHNR, CDR2 FQNEAQ, per germline (reference sequence).

This chain joins TRBV19 and TRBJ2-2, with no clear D. V was trimmed by 1 base and J by 7 bases, leaving 7 bases between them. The CDR3 is 13 amino acids. Germline V gene lookup returns CDR1 LNHDA and CDR2 SQIVND (reference sequence). CDR3 residues: CASSIGPVGELFF. The CDR3 nucleotides are TGTGCCAGTAGTATAGGTCCAGTCGGGGAGCTGTTTTTT.

The chain uses TRBV6-5 and TRBJ2-6; the match to TRBD1 covers 8 bases. Germline CDR1 is MNHEY and CDR2 is SVGAGI. The CDR3 contains 16 residues. Germline trimming cut 1 base from V and 2 bases from J; bases unmatched to any gene: 1. The CDR3 nucleotides read TGTGCCAGCAGTTACTTACAGGGGGCTGGGGCCAACGTCCTGACTTTC. Residues: CASSYLQGAGANVLTF.

The genes are TRBV7-3 and TRBJ2-1, with 9 bases that match TRBD2. This CDR3 is 16 amino acids long. Losses at the gene ends were 2 bases for V and 8 bases for J; bases not matched to a gene: 10. The germline V gene has CDR1 SGHTA and CDR2 FQGTGA. DNA for the CDR3: TGTGCCAGCAGCTTAGCAGGGACTAGCTTCCTGGATGAGCAGTTCTTC. This gives the protein CASSLAGTSFLDEQFF.

The rearrangement uses TRBV7-2 and TRBJ1-1; weak D call: TRBD1 (5 bases). Germline loops: CDR1 SGHTA, CDR2 FQGNSA. V lost 0 bases, J lost 9 bases, and 11 bases lay in between. The CDR3 runs to 13 residues. In nucleotides, the CDR3 is TGTGCCAGCAGCTTAGCGTCCAGGGATAAAGCTTTCTTT. This translates into CASSLASRDKAFF.

The chain carries TRBV7-6 and TRBJ2-6; 7 nucleotides align to TRBD1. After removal of 2 bases from V and 0 bases from J, the junction contained 7 bases not matched to a gene. This CDR3 is 18 amino acids long. Germline V CDR1 and CDR2: SGHVS, FNYEAQ. CDR3 sequence: CASSLWGQSNSGANVLTF. The CDR3 bases are TGTGCCAGCAGCTTATGGGGACAGTCGAACTCTGGGGCCAACGTCCTGACTTTC. The entire variable domain, with the rest obtained from reference TRBV7-6 and TRBJ2-6, is as follows: GAGVSQSPRYKVTKRGQDVALRCDPISGHVSLYWYRQALGQGPEFLTYFNYEAQQDKSGLPNDRFSAERPEGSISTLTIQRTEQRDSAMYRCASSLWGQSNSGANVLTFGAGSRLTVL.

The chain is built from TRBV9 and TRBJ1-2, with D hard to call. This CDR3 contains 12 residues. CDR1 is SGDLS, CDR2 YYNGEE, per germline. V was trimmed by 0 bases and J by 8 bases, leaving 8 bases between them. DNA of the CDR3: TGTGCCAGCAGCGTAGGTGCGGGCGGCTACACCTTC. As protein: CASSVGAGGYTF.

The V and J genes are TRBV18 and TRBJ1-1; TRBD1 matches 7 bases. CDR3 length: 15 amino acids. The germline V gene has CDR1 KGHSH and CDR2 LQKENI. The V and J ends lost 5 bases and 3 bases, in that order; junction bases with no gene match: 9. The CDR3 reads CASSRHTGVYTEAFF. The CDR3 DNA reads as TGTGCCAGCTCAAGACACACAGGGGTATACACTGAAGCTTTCTTT. Full variable domain (remainder filled in from reference TRBV18 and TRBJ1-1): NAGVMQNPRHLVRRRGQEARLRCSPMKGHSHVYWYRQLPEEGLKFMVYLQKENIIDESGMPKERFSAEFPKEGPSILRIQQVVRGDSAAYFCASSRHTGVYTEAFFGQGTRLTVV.

The genes are TRBV29-1 and TRBJ1-2; 8 bases fit TRBD1. J gave up 7 bases and V 3 bases, and 10 bases lay outside the gene matches. Looked up from germline, CDR1 is SQVTM and CDR2 is ANQGSEA. The CDR3 runs 14 residues. The CDR3 bases are TGCAGCGTTGAGGTTAGGACAGGGACGAGTGGCTACACCTTC. Translated: CSVEVRTGTSGYTF.